A selection of T cell receptor beta chains follows, all from one sample in a study of regulatory T cells in long-lasting Graves disease. Using its own MiXCR run on the multiplex PCR reads, TCRdb lists one record per CDR3 protein. Here the sample spans 600,000 to 650,000 distinct CDR3 sequences, 15% to 20% being singletons. The data were also submitted as part of a second study, on T cells in Graves' hyperthyroidism and ophthalmopathy.

The sequencing used peripheral blood mononuclear cells (PBMCs), collected at new diagnosis, from a patient treated with antithyroid drugs. These TCRs come from a woman aged 25 to 39 with Graves disease. CDR3s include the opening cysteine and the closing phenylalanine or tryptophan. D genes are given only for firm matches. Where a row states a size, it is once, few, many or the class of an expanded clone; other rows omit it.

D gene: .; clone size: many; J gene: TRBJ1-3; V gene: TRBV5-1; CDR3 protein: CASSLDGSGNTIYF; CDR3 DNA: TGCGCCAGCAGCTTGGATGGGTCTGGAAACACCATATATTTT
D gene: TRBD1; clone size: many; J gene: TRBJ1-2; V gene: TRBV6-5; CDR3 protein: CASSYSNRGSGYTF; CDR3 DNA: TGTGCCAGCAGTTACTCGAACAGGGGAAGTGGCTACACCTTC
D gene: TRBD1; clone size: few; J gene: TRBJ1-5; V gene: TRBV6-1; CDR3 protein: CASRSGQGNQPQHF; CDR3 DNA: TGTGCCAGCAGGTCGGGACAGGGCAATCAGCCCCAGCATTTT
D gene: TRBD2; clone size: .; J gene: TRBJ2-7; V gene: TRBV2; CDR3 protein: CASSGNSGAYYEQYF; CDR3 DNA: TGTGCCAGCAGTGGAAATAGCGGGGCGTACTACGAGCAGTACTTC
D gene: .; clone size: .; J gene: TRBJ2-3; V gene: TRBV6-1; CDR3 protein: CASFRGTDTQYF; CDR3 DNA: TGTGCCAGCTTTAGGGGGACAGATACGCAGTATTTT
D gene: .; clone size: few; J gene: TRBJ2-3; V gene: TRBV30; CDR3 protein: CAWSVFHNTQYF; CDR3 DNA: TGTGCCTGGAGTGTATTCCATAATACGCAGTATTTT
D gene: .; clone size: once; J gene: TRBJ1-2; V gene: TRBV6-9; CDR3 protein: CASSYPASTNYGYTF; CDR3 DNA: TGTGCCAGCAGTTATCCCGCCTCTACGAACTATGGCTACACCTTC
D gene: .; clone size: .; J gene: TRBJ1-2; V gene: TRBV2; CDR3 protein: CASRQLPTYGYTF; CDR3 DNA: TGTGCCAGCAGGCAACTCCCGACCTATGGCTACACCTTC
D gene: .; clone size: many; J gene: TRBJ2-2; V gene: TRBV15; CDR3 protein: CATSRDRLIGAGELFF; CDR3 DNA: TGTGCCACCAGCAGAGATAGGTTGATAGGGGCCGGGGAGCTGTTTTTT
D gene: .; clone size: few; J gene: TRBJ2-7; V gene: TRBV11-2; CDR3 protein: CASSNDSRYEQYF; CDR3 DNA: TGTGCCAGCAGCAACGACAGTCGCTACGAGCAGTACTTC
D gene: .; clone size: many; J gene: TRBJ2-1; V gene: TRBV9; CDR3 protein: CASSVRETSFYNEQFF; CDR3 DNA: TGTGCCAGCAGCGTTCGGGAGACTTCCTTCTACAATGAGCAGTTCTTC
D gene: TRBD2; clone size: many; J gene: TRBJ2-7; V gene: TRBV6-1; CDR3 protein: CASSESGTSGRGEQYF; CDR3 DNA: TGTGCCAGCAGTGAAAGTGGGACTAGCGGGAGGGGCGAGCAGTACTTC
D gene: .; clone size: .; J gene: TRBJ2-7; V gene: TRBV18; CDR3 protein: CASSPSLGSSYEQYF; CDR3 DNA: TGTGCCAGCTCACCGTCGTTGGGGAGCTCCTACGAGCAGTACTTC
D gene: TRBD2; clone size: .; J gene: TRBJ2-7; V gene: TRBV12-3/TRBV12-4; CDR3 protein: CASSELAAKIYEQYF; CDR3 DNA: TGTGCCAGCAGTGAACTAGCGGCAAAGATCTACGAGCAGTACTTC
D gene: TRBD1; clone size: many; J gene: TRBJ1-1; V gene: TRBV7-3; CDR3 protein: CASSFQGAGTEAFF; CDR3 DNA: TGTGCCAGCAGCTTCCAGGGGGCGGGCACTGAAGCTTTCTTT
D gene: .; clone size: many; J gene: TRBJ2-1; V gene: TRBV2; CDR3 protein: CASSEYNEQFF; CDR3 DNA: TGTGCCAGCAGTGAGTACAATGAGCAGTTCTTC
D gene: .; clone size: .; J gene: TRBJ2-7; V gene: TRBV20-1; CDR3 protein: CSAREGQLEQYF; CDR3 DNA: TGCAGTGCTAGAGAAGGGCAGCTCGAGCAGTACTTC
D gene: TRBD1; clone size: many; J gene: TRBJ1-5; V gene: TRBV27; CDR3 protein: CASGPTGSNQPQHF; CDR3 DNA: TGTGCCAGCGGACCGACAGGGAGCAATCAGCCCCAGCATTTT
D gene: .; clone size: few; J gene: TRBJ2-2; V gene: TRBV18; CDR3 protein: CASSPDVAGVTGELFF; CDR3 DNA: TGTGCCAGCTCACCCGATGTAGCAGGGGTCACCGGGGAGCTGTTTTTT
D gene: .; clone size: many; J gene: TRBJ1-1; V gene: TRBV2; CDR3 protein: CASAKTGEGFF; CDR3 DNA: TGTGCCAGCGCTAAGACAGGTGAGGGTTTCTTT
D gene: .; clone size: few; J gene: TRBJ2-5; V gene: TRBV30; CDR3 protein: CAWRTSFLTQYF; CDR3 DNA: TGTGCCTGGAGGACATCCTTCTTGACCCAGTACTTC
D gene: .; clone size: .; J gene: TRBJ1-5; V gene: TRBV7-9; CDR3 protein: CASSPRDYAGDEQYFGPGQPQHF; CDR3 DNA: .
D gene: .; clone size: .; J gene: TRBJ2-4; V gene: TRBV12-3/TRBV12-4; CDR3 protein: CASSFIQGTDIQYF; CDR3 DNA: TGTGCCAGCAGTTTTATACAGGGCACGGACATTCAGTACTTC
D gene: .; clone size: .; J gene: TRBJ1-1; V gene: TRBV19; CDR3 protein: CASRHSDRPTEAFF; CDR3 DNA: TGTGCCAGTAGGCACTCGGACAGACCCACTGAAGCTTTCTTT
D gene: TRBD1; clone size: many; J gene: TRBJ1-1; V gene: TRBV7-6; CDR3 protein: CASSLEPTGKAFF; CDR3 DNA: TGTGCCAGCAGCCTAGAACCGACAGGGAAAGCTTTCTTT
D gene: TRBD2; clone size: many; J gene: TRBJ2-3; V gene: TRBV6-2/TRBV6-3; CDR3 protein: CASSGLAGSDTQYF; CDR3 DNA: TGTGCCAGCAGCGGACTAGCCGGCTCAGATACGCAGTATTTT
D gene: .; clone size: many; J gene: TRBJ2-5; V gene: TRBV6-5; CDR3 protein: CASSYAGPRGETQYF; CDR3 DNA: TGTGCCAGCAGTTACGCAGGACCTCGGGGGGAGACCCAGTACTTC
D gene: .; clone size: .; J gene: TRBJ2-3; V gene: TRBV28; CDR3 protein: CASSWGPLGAQYF; CDR3 DNA: TGTGCCAGCAGTTGGGGCCCTCTGGGGGCGCAGTATTTT
D gene: .; clone size: few; J gene: TRBJ2-1; V gene: TRBV18; CDR3 protein: CASSPGRLRRDEQFF; CDR3 DNA: TGTGCCAGCTCACCTGGGCGCCTCCGTCGGGATGAGCAGTTCTTC
D gene: TRBD1; clone size: many; J gene: TRBJ1-2; V gene: TRBV12-3/TRBV12-4; CDR3 protein: CASSGTGDHYGYTF; CDR3 DNA: TGTGCCAGCAGTGGGACAGGGGATCACTATGGCTACACCTTC
D gene: .; clone size: few; J gene: TRBJ2-1; V gene: TRBV19; CDR3 protein: CASSRLAPDNEQFF; CDR3 DNA: TGTGCCAGTAGTCGGCTAGCGCCGGATAATGAGCAGTTCTTC
D gene: .; clone size: .; J gene: TRBJ1-1; V gene: TRBV19; CDR3 protein: CASSIDRRGAFF; CDR3 DNA: TGTGCCAGTAGTATAGATCGTCGCGGAGCTTTCTTT
D gene: TRBD1; clone size: .; J gene: TRBJ2-4; V gene: TRBV7-9; CDR3 protein: CASSVYAGGVKNIQYF; CDR3 DNA: TGTGCCAGCAGCGTATACGCAGGGGGCGTCAAAAACATTCAGTACTTC
D gene: .; clone size: .; J gene: TRBJ2-3; V gene: TRBV6-1; CDR3 protein: CASRSRGGVGTDTQYF; CDR3 DNA: TGTGCCAGCAGATCCCGCGGAGGGGTGGGCACAGATACGCAGTATTTT